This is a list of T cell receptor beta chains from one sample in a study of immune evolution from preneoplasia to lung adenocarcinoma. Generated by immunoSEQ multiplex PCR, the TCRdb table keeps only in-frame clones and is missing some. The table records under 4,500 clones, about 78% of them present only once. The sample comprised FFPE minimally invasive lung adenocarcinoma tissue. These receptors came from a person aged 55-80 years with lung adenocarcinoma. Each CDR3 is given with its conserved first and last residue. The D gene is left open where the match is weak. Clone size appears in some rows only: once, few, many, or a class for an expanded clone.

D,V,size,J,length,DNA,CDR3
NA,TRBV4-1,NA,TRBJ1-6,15,TGCGCCAGCAGCCAAGATTGGGGGGTAGGATCACCCCTCCACTTT,CASSQDWGVGSPLHF
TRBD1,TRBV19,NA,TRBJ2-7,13,TGTGCCAGTAGTTCGACAGGGGCGGGGGAGCAGTACTTC,CASSSTGAGEQYF
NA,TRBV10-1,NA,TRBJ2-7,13,TGCGCCAGCAGTGGATCTAGCTCCTACGAGCAGTACTTC,CASSGSSSYEQYF
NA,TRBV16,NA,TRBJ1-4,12,TGTGCCAGCAGTGCAACAACTGAAAAACTGTTTTTT,CASSATTEKLFF
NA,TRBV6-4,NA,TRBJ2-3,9,TGTGCCAGCACAGATACGCAGTATTTT,CASTDTQYF
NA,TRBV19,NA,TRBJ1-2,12,TGTGCCAGCGGCAGGGGAGACTATGGCTACACCTTC,CASGRGDYGYTF
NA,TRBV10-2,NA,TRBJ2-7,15,TGCGCCAGCAGTGCGGCGACCGGGGCTGACTACGAGCAGTACTTC,CASSAATGADYEQYF
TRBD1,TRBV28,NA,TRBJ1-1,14,TGTGCCAGCGAGCAGGGGGCGTTGAACACTGAAGCTTTCTTT,CASEQGALNTEAFF
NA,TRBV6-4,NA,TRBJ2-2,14,TGTGCCACCTCCCCGAGGGCGGACACCGGGGAGCTGTTTTTT,CATSPRADTGELFF
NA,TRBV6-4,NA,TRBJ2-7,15,TGTGCCAGCAGTGAATGTGCTGCCCAGATCTTAGCGCAGTACTTC,CASSECAAQILAQYF
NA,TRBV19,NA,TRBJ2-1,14,TGTGCCAGTAGCTTTGACAGGCTGATCAATGAGCAGTTCTTC,CASSFDRLINEQFF
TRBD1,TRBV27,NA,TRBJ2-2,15,TGTGCCAGCAGAACCGGGACAGCGAACACCGGGGAGCTGTTTTTT,CASRTGTANTGELFF
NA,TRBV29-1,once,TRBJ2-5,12,TGCAGCGTTCTTGAGAACAAAGAGACCCAGTACTTC,CSVLENKETQYF
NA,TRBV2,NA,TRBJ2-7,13,TGTGCCAGCAGTGATCAGACAGCCTACGAGCAGTACTTC,CASSDQTAYEQYF
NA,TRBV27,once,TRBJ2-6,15,TGTGCCAGCAGGAAGGCTGGGCCTGGGGCCAACGTCCTGACTTTC,CASRKAGPGANVLTF
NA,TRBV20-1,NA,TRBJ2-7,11,TGCAGTGCTAGAGCTGGGGTTTTTAAGTACTTC,CSARAGVFKYF
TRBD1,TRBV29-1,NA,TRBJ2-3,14,TGCAGCGTTGAGTCAGGGGGCCCCTGGGATACGCAGTATTTT,CSVESGGPWDTQYF
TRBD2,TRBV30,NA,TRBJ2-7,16,TGTGCCTGGACCCACAAAACTAGCGCAGGTCGAGACGAGCAGTACTTC,CAWTHKTSAGRDEQYF
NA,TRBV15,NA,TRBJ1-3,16,TGTGCCACCAGCAGAGTCGAAAGGTCCTCTGGAAACACCATATATTTT,CATSRVERSSGNTIYF
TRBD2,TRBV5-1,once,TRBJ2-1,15,TGCGCCAGCGGTATAACTAGCGGGAGCCACAATGAGCAGTTCTTC,CASGITSGSHNEQFF
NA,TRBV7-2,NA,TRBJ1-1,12,TGTGCCAGCAGCTTCCACTTGACTGAAGCTTTCTTT,CASSFHLTEAFF
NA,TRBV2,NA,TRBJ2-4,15,TGTGCCAGCAGTGAACGCGGGACGGCCAAAAACATTCAGTACTTC,CASSERGTAKNIQYF
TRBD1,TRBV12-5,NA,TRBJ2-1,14,TGTGCTAGTGCCCCGGGACAGGGGTTTAATGAGCAGTTCTTC,CASAPGQGFNEQFF
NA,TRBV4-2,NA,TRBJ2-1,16,TGTGCCAGCAGCCAAGTAGGAGGGGGCCCTTACAATGAGCAGTTCTTC,CASSQVGGGPYNEQFF
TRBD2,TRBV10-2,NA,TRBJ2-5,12,TGCGCCACTGGACTAGAAACAGAGACCCAGTACTTC,CATGLETETQYF
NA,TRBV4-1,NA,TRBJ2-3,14,TGCGCCAGCAGCCAAGAGTTCTCACAAGATACGCAGTATTTT,CASSQEFSQDTQYF
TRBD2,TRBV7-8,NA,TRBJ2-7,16,TGTGCCAGCAGCTTAGTGAGCAGCGGGACTCCCCACGAGCAGTACTTC,CASSLVSSGTPHEQYF
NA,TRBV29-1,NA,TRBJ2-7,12,TGCAGCGTCTCGGACGGCTCCTACGAGCAGTACTTC,CSVSDGSYEQYF
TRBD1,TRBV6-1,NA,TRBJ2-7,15,TGTGCCAGCAGATGGGACAGGGGCCTATTCTACGAGCAGTACTTC,CASRWDRGLFYEQYF
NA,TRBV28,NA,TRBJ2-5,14,TGTGCCAGCAGTTTATTGCGGGTCGGGGAGACCCAGTACTTC,CASSLLRVGETQYF